The clone carrying this T cell receptor (beta chain) was counted at least ten times. Its antigen is unknown. The entry originates in a study of blood T cells in healthy people across ages. Study-level findings and limits: Roughly linear age-related decline in beta diversity appeared, significant by age approximately 43.

This CDR3 is built from 11 residues. The V end was cut by 3 bases, the J end by 5 bases, with 7 bases between. Germline lookup yields CDR1 SQVTM and CDR2 ANQGSEA. Primers used in a second PCR of roughly 7 to 12 cycles were a sample-barcoded 5' primer and a J-beta primer mix. From the 5' RACE reads, TCRdb called clonotypes with MiXCR, one entry per CDR3 protein. This table holds 790,000 or so distinct CDR3 sequences, 56% found once. The specimen sequenced was blood. The sequence derives from a man aged 35 to 55 in good health. J is TRBJ2-5 and V is TRBV29-1; no firm D call. CDR3 DNA: TGCAGCGTTGATTCCGGGGAGACCCAGTACTTC. Protein: CSVDSGETQYF.